The 6 T cell receptor beta chains below come from one sample, sequenced in a study of Ad26.COV2.S vaccination and SARS-CoV-2 variants. Assay: immunoSEQ multiplex PCR; the TCRdb copy retains only in-frame clones and omits some. Among under 300,000 clones listed, 87% were seen once. Documented treatment: roughly 18 received Ad26.COV2.S at low or high dose, single or two shots; about 5 received placebo; per-sample allocation not given. The samples were gathered on day 63 after the first injection of vaccine or placebo. Material: peripheral blood, obtained in a trial of Ad26.COV2.S vaccine versus placebo. The receptors were gathered from a person between 18 and 65 years old who received the Ad26.COV2.S COVID-19 vaccine or a placebo.

The rearrangement uses TRBV11-2 and TRBJ2-3, with a weak D call TRBD1 (6 bases). The germline CDR1 and CDR2 sequences are SGHAT and FQNNGV. The ends were cut back, 4 bases at V and 1 base at J, with 12 bases in the middle. The CDR3 runs to 15 residues. The CDR3 bases are TGTGCCAGCAGCTACACCAACAGGGGCACAGATACGCAGTATTTT. The encoded protein is CASSYTNRGTDTQYF.

This chain's CDR3 is CASSRGGGYEQYV. The CDR3 DNA is TGTGCCAGTAGTAGGGGAGGTGGCTACGAGCAGTACGTC. The chain joins TRBV19 to TRBJ2-7; D may be TRBD2 (6 bases). This CDR3 has 13 amino acids. Trimming took 4 bases from V and 3 from J, leaving 10 bases between them. The germline gives CDR1 LNHDA, CDR2 SQIVND (reference sequence).

Note on this clone: Other DNA sequences in this specimen translate into the identical CDR3. The rearrangement uses TRBV4-3 and TRBJ1-1; no clear D gene. Trimming stripped 0 bases from V and 1 base from J, with 9 bases between. Germline-derived CDR1 and CDR2 are LGHNA and YSLEER. There are 15 residues in the CDR3. For the CDR3, the DNA is TGCGCCAGCAGCCAAGATCGCGGGGAGAACACTGAAGCTTTCTTT. This sequence encodes CASSQDRGENTEAFF.

A few counts support this clone. DNA of the CDR3: TGTGCCAGTCGGCGGACTAACACCGGGGAGCTGTTTTTT. Protein sequence: CASRRTNTGELFF. This sequence joins TRBV9 and TRBJ2-2; D might be TRBD2 (5 bases). Germline loops: CDR1 SGDLS, CDR2 YYNGEE. The V gene lost 8 bases and the J gene lost 2 bases, with 10 bases spanning the gap. The CDR3 extends over 13 amino acids.

This chain uses TRBV10-3 with TRBJ2-7; TRBD2 agrees at 7 bases. Germline V gene lookup returns CDR1 ENHRY and CDR2 SYGVKD. The CDR3 runs 14 residues. V lost 11 bases and J lost 4; bases outside the gene matches: 14. In nucleotides, the CDR3 is TGTGCCTCTCGGCCCTTAGCGGGCGCTTACGAGCAGTACTTC. This codes for CASRPLAGAYEQYF.

The chain couples TRBV7-9 to TRBJ2-1; possible D gene TRBD2, 5 bases. The CDR3 runs 16 residues. Germline V lookup: CDR1 SEHNR, CDR2 FQNEAQ (reference sequence). Trimming stripped 2 bases from V and 5 bases from J, with 16 bases between. The CDR3 is CASSLPQGRGNNEQFF. CDR3 nucleotides: TGTGCCAGCAGCTTACCCCAAGGGAGAGGGAACAATGAGCAGTTCTTC.